The text below deals with one T cell receptor (beta chain). What it binds is not known. The data derive from a study of T-cell memory formation after mild COVID-19. Study background: Each donor largely had its own TCR clusters. Whole-study findings and limits: Nothing confirmed that second-wave clones peaking on day 37 were specific for SARS-CoV-2. Clones shrinking between day 15 and 85 showed a balanced CD4/CD8 split, and those that grew later tilted toward CD4+.

This CDR3 has 17 amino acids. Each CDR3 protein gets one entry after TCRdb re-called the 5' RACE reads with MiXCR. The sample has 300,000 to 400,000 distinct CDR3 sequences, approximately 14% seen once. The receptor was derived from a man aged 18 to 29 who had mild COVID-19 (a few samples of this study predate the infection). Cell type and time point are not known. V and J are TRBV21-1 and TRBJ2-6; the listed D gene, TRBD1, was not tested against the DNA. TRBV21-1 is marked as a pseudogene. Sequencing input: PBMCs or a T cell subset sorted from them (not recorded which). The DNA of the CDR3 is TGTGCCAGCAGCACAAGGGGGACCACGCCTGGGGCCAACGTCCTGACTTTC. Translation: CASSTRGTTPGANVLTF.